This TCR beta chain was captured by sequencing in a study of OX40 agonist ivuxolimab in advanced cancers. The protocol was immunoSEQ multiplex PCR, while the TCRdb copy is restricted to in-frame clones and leaves out a portion. The table shows some 57,000 clones, with approximately 86% occurring only once. The CDR3 runs 15 residues. Germline CDR1 reads SGHAT; CDR2 reads FQDESV (reference sequence). V was pared by 1 base and J by 8 bases, with 15 bases between. This specimen consisted of CD4+ or CD8+ T cells sorted from blood, obtained in a trial of the OX40 agonist ivuxolimab. This clonotype was sampled from an adult with an advanced solid tumor such as melanoma, head and neck, liver or kidney cancer. The V call is TRBV11-1, the J call TRBJ2-4; perhaps TRBD2 as D (6 bases). This chain's CDR3 is CASSLDSTGGDIQYF. The CDR3 DNA follows: TGTGCCAGCAGCTTAGATTCGACTGGAGGGGACATTCAGTACTTC.